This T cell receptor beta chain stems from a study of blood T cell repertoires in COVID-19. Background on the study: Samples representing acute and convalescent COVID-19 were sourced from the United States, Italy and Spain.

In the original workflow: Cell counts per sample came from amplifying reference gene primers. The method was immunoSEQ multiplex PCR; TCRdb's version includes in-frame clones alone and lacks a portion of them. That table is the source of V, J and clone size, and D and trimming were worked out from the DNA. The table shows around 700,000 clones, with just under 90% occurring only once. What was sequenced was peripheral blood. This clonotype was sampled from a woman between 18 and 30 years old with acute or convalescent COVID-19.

CDR3 nucleotide sequence: TGTGCCAGTAGTCCCGGAGTTGTGCAGTACTTC. Its translation is CASSPGVVQYF. The V call is TRBV19, the J call TRBJ2-7; D is uncertain. This CDR3 spans 11 amino acids. Germline V gives CDR1 LNHDA, CDR2 SQIVND (reference sequence). The V end lost 5 bases, the J end lost 9 bases, and 11 bases lay between the germline ends.